A single sample is the source of the 17 T cell receptor beta chains below, sequenced in a study of T-cell memory formation after mild COVID-19. In TCRdb, the 5' RACE reads were re-called with MiXCR into one record per CDR3 protein. Of a few hundred thousand distinct CDR3 sequences listed, around 15% were seen once; the top ten hold roughly 25%. Sequenced input: PBMCs or a T cell subset sorted from them (not recorded which). These receptors were taken from a man younger than 35 who had mild COVID-19 (a few samples of this study predate the infection). Cell type and time point are not known.

The chain recombines TRBV6-2 or TRBV6-3 with TRBJ2-7; 10 nucleotides line up with TRBD1. In germline, CDR1 is MNHEY, CDR2 SVGEGT. V was pared by 5 bases and J by 3 bases, with 7 bases of the junction left unmatched. This CDR3 has 15 residues. CDR3 coding DNA: TGTGCCAGCAGTCGGACAGGGGGTGCCAGCTACGAGCAGTACGTC. Protein sequence: CASSRTGGASYEQYV.

This clonotype came up a few times. V and J are TRBV29-1 and TRBJ1-1; 8 bases line up with TRBD1. The CDR3 totals 13 residues. V shed 3 bases and J 11 bases; nucleotides not matched to a gene: 11. Germline V gives CDR1 SQVTM, CDR2 ANQGSEA. CDR3 protein: CSVDGTGGTGAFF. The CDR3 DNA sequence: TGCAGCGTTGATGGGACAGGTGGAACGGGGGCTTTCTTT.

The chain joins TRBV21-1 to TRBJ2-1; the table's D call, TRBD1, was not checked against the DNA. TRBV21-1 represents a pseudogene. This CDR3 is 17 amino acids long. The CDR3: CASSKGSGQSMSGEQFF. CDR3 nucleotides: TGTGCCAGCAGCAAAGGCTCGGGACAGTCCATGAGTGGTGAGCAGTTCTTC.

The chain recombines TRBV4-1 with TRBJ1-2, with 10 bases fitting TRBD1. CDR1 is MGHRA and CDR2 is YSYEKL in the germline V gene. The length of the CDR3 is 17 residues. V dropped 1 base and J dropped 4; count of bases not matched to a gene: 9. The CDR3 coding sequence is TGCGCCAGCAGCCAAGGCTTTTTGACAGGGGGCCCCTATGGCTACACCTTC. This gives the protein CASSQGFLTGGPYGYTF.

This chain joins TRBV11-2 and TRBJ2-5; maybe TRBD1 (6 bases). The CDR3 totals 16 residues. The V end lost 10 bases, the J end lost 1 base, and 22 bases lay between the germline ends. Germline V gene sequence: CDR1 SGHAT, CDR2 FQNNGV. In nucleotides, the CDR3 is TGTGCCACGCAGAGGGGCGAGGGACACCGCCAAGAGACCCAGTACTTC. Protein: CATQRGEGHRQETQYF.

This clonotype was picked up a small number of times. The V call is TRBV6-4, the J call TRBJ2-3, with 7 bases fitting TRBD2. There are 17 residues in the CDR3. Germline CDR1 reads MRHNA; CDR2 reads SNTAGT. V was pared by 3 bases and J by 6 bases, with 15 bases of the junction left unmatched. CDR3 protein: CASSEAPAGDPPDTQYF. The CDR3 coding sequence is TGTGCCAGCAGTGAAGCCCCCGCGGGGGACCCCCCGGATACGCAGTATTTT.

This clonotype turned up a few times. V gene TRBV5-1 combines with J gene TRBJ2-5; 7 bases align to TRBD2. CDR1 is SGHRS, CDR2 YFSETQ, per germline. The length of the CDR3 is 16 residues. The junction had 14 bases not matched to a gene; V was cut back by 4 bases and J by 5 bases. The DNA of the CDR3 is TGCGCCAGCAGCGGGGGGGATATGGCTTCGAGCGAGACCCAGTACTTC. Amino acid sequence: CASSGGDMASSETQYF.

To note about this clonotype: A read error may produce the germline difference seen at one junction end. J is TRBJ2-5 and V is TRBV28; D possibly corresponds to TRBD1 (6 bases). In germline, CDR1 is MDHEN, CDR2 SYDVKM. This CDR3 is built from 11 residues. As DNA, the CDR3 is TGTGCCAGCAGTTTCGCAGGGACAAAACACTTC. This gives the protein CASSFAGTKHF.

This clonotype occurred a few times. The rearrangement links TRBV9 to TRBJ1-6, with a tentative D call TRBD1 (5 bases). Germline V CDR1 and CDR2: SGDLS, YYNGEE. Trimming removed 2 bases at V and 10 bases at J, with 13 bases between. The length of the CDR3 is 14 residues. The CDR3 DNA reads TGTGCCAGCAGCGTCCAATGGGGGGACTCACCCCTCCACTTT. Its protein is CASSVQWGDSPLHF. The variable domain in full, with the rest retrieved from reference TRBV9 and TRBJ1-6, is DSGVTQTPKHLITATGQRVTLRCSPRSGDLSVYWYQQSLDQGLQFLIQYYNGEERAKGNILERFSAQQFPDLHSELNLSSLELGDSALYFCASSVQWGDSPLHFGNGTRLTVT.

This chain uses TRBV5-1 with TRBJ2-3; 8 nucleotides match TRBD2. The junction had 5 bases not matched to a gene; V was cut back by 0 bases and J by 5 bases. CDR1 is SGHRS, CDR2 YFSETQ, per germline. The CDR3 totals 15 residues. CDR3 bases: TGCGCCAGCAGCTTGGACGGGGGGGAAGAAGATACGCAGTATTTT. This encodes CASSLDGGEEDTQYF.

This clonotype was seen a handful of times. The rearrangement uses TRBV15 and TRBJ2-5, with 8 bases that match TRBD2. Trimming took 0 bases from V and 4 from J; bases not matched to a gene: 1. In germline, CDR1 is LNHNV, CDR2 YYDKDF (reference sequence). The CDR3 is 14 residues long. This CDR3 reads CATSRELAVETQYF. The CDR3 DNA follows: TGTGCCACCAGCAGAGAACTAGCGGTAGAGACCCAGTACTTC.

This clonotype was observed a handful of times. The chain joins TRBV9 to TRBJ2-1; D possibly corresponds to TRBD2 (7 bases). This CDR3 has 17 residues. The V end lost 0 bases, the J end lost 0 bases, and 13 bases lay between the germline ends. Germline CDR1 SGDLS, CDR2 YYNGEE. Here the CDR3 reads CASSVVGRGPSYNEQFF. In DNA, the CDR3 is TGTGCCAGCAGCGTAGTTGGGCGGGGGCCCTCCTACAATGAGCAGTTCTTC.

The chain recombines TRBV20-1 with TRBJ2-5; perhaps D is TRBD1 or TRBD2 (8 bases each). V dropped 5 bases and J dropped 2 bases, with 18 bases sitting between them. CDR1 DFQATT and CDR2 SNEGSKA come from the germline V gene (reference sequence). The CDR3 consists of 15 residues. CDR3 loop: CSASPGGTGQETQYF. The CDR3 coding sequence is TGCAGTGCTTCCCCGGGGGGGACAGGACAAGAGACCCAGTACTTC.

The V and J genes are TRBV7-9 and TRBJ2-1, with 8 bases matching TRBD2. J was trimmed by 0 bases and V by 4 bases; bases with no gene match: 5. The CDR3 spans 16 residues. Germline assignment: CDR1 SEHNR and CDR2 FQNEAQ (reference sequence). The CDR3: CASSSQRGSSYNEQFF. CDR3 nucleotides: TGTGCCAGCAGCTCCCAGCGGGGGAGCTCCTACAATGAGCAGTTCTTC.

This clonotype was counted between two and nine times. V is TRBV20-1 and J is TRBJ2-3; 9 nucleotides agree with TRBD2. There are 14 residues in the CDR3. The germline CDR1 and CDR2 sequences are DFQATT and SNEGSKA (reference sequence). Germline trimming cut 7 bases from V and 4 bases from J; bases unmatched to any gene: 9. The CDR3 loop is CSVEGGGAADTQYF. As DNA, the CDR3 is TGCAGTGTCGAGGGCGGGGGGGCGGCAGATACGCAGTATTTT.

This clonotype was picked up a small number of times. This rearrangement joins TRBV30 to TRBJ1-2, with D unclear. Between the trimmed V and J ends, which lost 0 bases and 8 bases, there was a span of 16 bases. The germline V gene has CDR1 GTSNPN and CDR2 SVGIG (reference sequence). CDR3 size: 14 residues. DNA for the CDR3: TGTGCCTGGAGTGTACGGTCCCTGCCGGGAGGCTACACCTTC. Its translation is CAWSVRSLPGGYTF.

V gene TRBV4-2 combines with J gene TRBJ2-1; D tentatively fits TRBD1 or TRBD2 (5 bases each). Germline-derived CDR1 and CDR2 are LGHNA and YNFKEQ. The CDR3 sequence is 16 residues long. The germline V and J ends were trimmed by 6 bases and 8 bases, with 23 bases remaining between them. CDR3 DNA: TGTGCCAGCAGGGATGGGGCGGGCTCGCTTGGCGATGAGCAGTTCTTC. Encoded protein: CASRDGAGSLGDEQFF.